This T cell receptor (beta chain) was found in a study of CD8+ T cells in alopecia areata. Study-level background: The SALT score measured affected scalp surface percentage in treated patients.

There are 17 residues in the CDR3. Germline loops: CDR1 MNHEY, CDR2 SMNVEV (reference sequence). After removal of 5 bases from V and 5 bases from J, the junction contained 17 bases not matched to a gene. Once RNA had been extracted, it was reverse transcribed into cDNA to act as the sequencing template. The method was immunoSEQ multiplex PCR; TCRdb's version includes in-frame clones alone and lacks a portion of them. The sample has some 99,000 clones, 60% to 75% seen once. Sample treatment: oral pan-JAK inhibitor, 5-10 mg twice daily. It was from alopecia areata patients that lesional scalp punch biopsies and peripheral blood were collected. As for this clone: Its antigen is still unknown.

Broader study findings: Higher clonality was seen in lesional scalp than in normal scalp, especially in alopecia totalis/universalis. Among the 100 top clones, expanded CD8+ clones, like scalp clonality, were significantly decreased by tofacitinib.

The receptor was derived from a human donor with alopecia areata. The source material was CD8+ T cells sorted from blood, sampled at week 4, from a patient treated with tofacitinib. The rearrangement joins TRBV27 to TRBJ2-7, with 8 nucleotides matching TRBD1. The CDR3 DNA reads as TGTGCCAGCAGTCATCAGGAGATGACAGGGGTGACGAACGAGCAGTACTTC. It encodes CASSHQEMTGVTNEQYF.